This TCR beta chain was retrieved from a study of cytomegalovirus exposure and HLA in healthy donors. Study outcomes and limitations: As was reported, the classifier diagnosed cytomegalovirus status with high specificity and sensitivity.

The CDR3 consists of 15 residues. Germline trimming cut 0 bases from V and 11 bases from J; bases unmatched to any gene: 12. Germline V gene data show CDR1 as SNHLY and CDR2 as FYNNEI. The PCR ran on 60 Vbeta and 13 Jbeta primers. Data came from immunoSEQ multiplex PCR; TCRdb stores just in-frame clones and leaves some out. The sample holds roughly 110,000 clones; over 60% are singletons and the top ten take 2% to 2.5%. This clone was found once. Its antigen is currently unknown. The study sampled nominally healthy donors, though unrecorded immune exposures were likely. The sequence came from a woman aged 25-40 years in good health and CMV-seronegative. V usage is TRBV2 and J usage is TRBJ1-1, with 7 bases aligning to TRBD1. The specimen was PBMCs. The CDR3 DNA is TGTGCCAGCAGTGAAGCCTCAGGGACAGTCATTAAGGCTTTCTTT. This sequence encodes CASSEASGTVIKAFF. The entire variable domain, with the rest obtained from reference TRBV2 and TRBJ1-1, is as follows: EPEVTQTPSHQVTQMGQEVILRCVPISNHLYFYWYRQILGQKVEFLVSFYNNEISEKSEIFDDQFSVERPDGSNFTLKIRSTKLEDSAMYFCASSEASGTVIKAFFGQGTRLTVV.